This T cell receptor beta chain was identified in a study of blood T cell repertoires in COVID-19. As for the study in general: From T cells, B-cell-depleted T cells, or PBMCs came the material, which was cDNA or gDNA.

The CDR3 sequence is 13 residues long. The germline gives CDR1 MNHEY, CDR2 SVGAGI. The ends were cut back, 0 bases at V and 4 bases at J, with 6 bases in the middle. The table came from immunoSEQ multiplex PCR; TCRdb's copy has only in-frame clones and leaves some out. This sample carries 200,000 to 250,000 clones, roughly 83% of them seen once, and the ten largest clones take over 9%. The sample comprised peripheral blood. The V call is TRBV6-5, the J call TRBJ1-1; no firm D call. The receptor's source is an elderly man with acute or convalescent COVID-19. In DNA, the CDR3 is TGTGCCAGCAGTTACTCGCGAGTCACTGAAGCTTTCTTT. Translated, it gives CASSYSRVTEAFF.